Here is one T cell receptor beta chain with its context. These data are taken from a study of CD8+ T cells in alopecia areata. This sample's treatment: oral pan-JAK inhibitor, 5-10 mg twice daily. The CDR3 consists of 14 residues. Germline values: CDR1 GTSNPN, CDR2 SVGIG (reference sequence). Trimming cost V 5 bases and J 0 bases, with 11 bases left between them. RNA extraction was followed by reverse transcription into cDNA, which acted as the sequencing template. TCRdb's table, derived via immunoSEQ multiplex PCR, lists solely in-frame clones and lacks some. The sample has 150,000 to 200,000 clones; approximately 52% are singletons.

The receptor was derived from a human donor with alopecia areata. The V call is TRBV30, the J call TRBJ1-5, with D possibly TRBD1 on 6 matching bases. Material: CD4+ T cells sorted from blood, obtained at approximately week 55, from a patient treated with tofacitinib. The CDR3 protein is CAWGQTGSNQPQHF. CDR3 DNA sequence: TGTGCCTGGGGCCAGACAGGTAGCAATCAGCCCCAGCATTTT.